The 16 T cell receptor beta chains below all came from one sample that was sequenced in a study of T cells in localized non-small cell lung cancer (dated by TCRdb to 2018 to 2021). Libraries were prepared through the immunoSEQ multiplex PCR assay. TCRdb carries this immuneACCESS record with in-frame sequences only. Its versions omit some clonotypes, under half of them owing to an unresolved V gene in the studies checked, with the rest unexplained. This sample is represented by about 59,000 clones; about nine tenths of them were singletons. The ten biggest clones cover 15% to 20% of the sample. Specimen: peripheral blood, collected before any cancer treatment. These receptor sequences come from a man aged 40 to 70 with stage I lung adenocarcinoma.

This CDR3 is CAWSAFTGGQGYTF. The CDR3 DNA reads TGTGCCTGGAGTGCCTTCACAGGGGGCCAAGGCTACACCTTC. This rearrangement joins TRBV30 to TRBJ1-2; 9 nucleotides align to TRBD1. Germline lookup yields CDR1 GTSNPN and CDR2 SVGIG (reference sequence). The CDR3 is made up of 14 amino acids. The J segment lost 8 bases and the V segment lost 1 base, leaving 8 bases of the junction unmatched. Together with reference TRBV30 and TRBJ1-2, the CDR3 gives the full variable domain: SQTIHQWPATLVQPVGSPLSLECTVEGTSNPNLYWYRQAAGRGLQLLFYSVGIGQISSEVPQNLSASRPQDRQFILSSKKLLLSDSGFYLCAWSAFTGGQGYTFGSGTRLTVV.

The chain uses TRBV5-8 and TRBJ1-1, with a weak D call TRBD1 (5 bases). The CDR3 length is 13 residues. CDR1 is SGHTS, CDR2 YDEGEE, per germline. The V end was cut by 3 bases, the J end by 1 base, with 7 bases between. CDR3 sequence (DNA): TGTGCCAGCAGCTCAGGGCCGAACACTGAAGCTTTCTTT. This codes for CASSSGPNTEAFF.

The CDR3 is CASSISGGSTDTQYF. CDR3 coding DNA: TGCGCCAGCAGCATTAGCGGGGGAAGCACAGATACGCAGTATTTT. The chain uses TRBV5-1 and TRBJ2-3, with 9 nucleotides matching TRBD2. V shed 4 bases and J 0 bases; nucleotides not matched to a gene: 3. Per the germline V gene, CDR1 is SGHRS and CDR2 is YFSETQ. CDR3 length: 15 residues.

This rearrangement joins TRBV11-3 to TRBJ2-4; unclear D gene. The CDR3 covers 14 residues. Germline loops: CDR1 SGHNT, CDR2 YENEEA. The V end lost 7 bases, the J end lost 2 bases, and 12 bases lay between the germline ends. CDR3 in DNA: TGTGCCAGCACCCCAGGTGGCTCCAAAAACATTCAGTACTTC. Translated: CASTPGGSKNIQYF. The whole variable domain, remainder taken from reference TRBV11-3 and TRBJ2-4, is EAGVVQSPRYKIIEKKQPVAFWCNPISGHNTLYWYLQNLGQGPELLIRYENEEAVDDSQLPKDRFSAERLKGVDSTLKIQPAELGDSAVYLCASTPGGSKNIQYFGAGTRLSVL.

The chain employs TRBV19 and TRBJ1-1; TRBD1 agrees at 7 bases. The germline gives CDR1 LNHDA, CDR2 SQIVND (reference sequence). Losses at the gene ends were 6 bases for V and 4 bases for J; bases not matched to a gene: 8. This CDR3 has 14 amino acids. CDR3: CASRTGEIGTEAFF. The CDR3 nucleotides are TGTGCCAGTAGAACAGGGGAGATCGGCACTGAAGCTTTCTTT.

The J gene is TRBJ1-4, the V gene TRBV7-9; D not certain. V was cut by 8 bases and J by 4 bases, with 17 bases left in between. Germline V gives CDR1 SEHNR, CDR2 FQNEAQ (reference sequence). This CDR3 is built from 15 residues. The chain's CDR3 is CASAGPGRGNEKLFF. The CDR3 coding sequence is TGTGCCAGCGCTGGCCCCGGACGGGGTAATGAAAAACTGTTTTTT.

This chain links TRBV7-2 with TRBJ2-2; TRBD2 matches at 12 bases. Germline values: CDR1 SGHTA, CDR2 FQGNSA. With 5 bases clipped from V and 8 bases from J, the junction kept 3 bases outside the gene matches. CDR3 length: 14 residues. The CDR3 loop is CASSRGLAGGELFF. The CDR3 DNA sequence: TGTGCCAGCAGCCGAGGACTAGCGGGAGGGGAGCTGTTTTTT. The full variable domain, with the rest looked up from reference TRBV7-2 and TRBJ2-2, is GAGVSQSPSNKVTEKGKDVELRCDPISGHTALYWYRQSLGQGLEFLIYFQGNSAPDKSGLPSDRFSAERTGGSVSTLTIQRTQQEDSAVYLCASSRGLAGGELFFGEGSRLTVL.

This sequence joins TRBV5-1 and TRBJ2-2; D is uncertain. The germline gives CDR1 SGHRS, CDR2 YFSETQ. V gave up 0 bases and J gave up 2 bases, with 5 bases separating them. This CDR3 contains 14 residues. The CDR3 bases are TGCGCCAGCAGCTTGGAAATAAACACCGGGGAGCTGTTTTTT. It translates to CASSLEINTGELFF.

CDR3 DNA sequence: TGTGCCAGCAGCTCCCAGGACAGGGGAGCCTACGAGCAGTACTTC. Protein sequence: CASSSQDRGAYEQYF. The chain carries TRBV7-9 and TRBJ2-7; 9 bases line up with TRBD1. Per germline, CDR1 SEHNR and CDR2 FQNEAQ (reference sequence). This CDR3 comprises 15 residues. The ends lost 4 bases at V and 2 bases at J; junction bases unmatched: 6.

The rearrangement links TRBV7-8 to TRBJ1-1; D is unresolved. The CDR3 extends over 13 amino acids. Germline CDR1 SGHVS, CDR2 FQNEAQ. V gave up 2 bases and J gave up 1 base, with 5 bases separating them. The CDR3 protein is CASSLTENTEAFF. The CDR3 nucleotides read TGTGCCAGCAGCTTAACAGAGAACACTGAAGCTTTCTTT. Supplemented by reference TRBV7-8 and TRBJ1-1, the full variable domain reads GAGVSQSPRYKVAKRGQDVALRCDPISGHVSLFWYQQALGQGPEFLTYFQNEAQLDKSGLPSDRFFAERPEGSVSTLKIQRTQQEDSAVYLCASSLTENTEAFFGQGTRLTVV.

V gene TRBV5-1 combines with J gene TRBJ2-3; 10 bases map to TRBD2. From germline, CDR1 is SGHRS and CDR2 YFSETQ. CDR3 length: 15 residues. J gave up 5 bases and V 2 bases, and 5 bases lay outside the gene matches. Here the CDR3 DNA reads TGCGCCAGCAGCTTAGGAGCGGGAGGGATAGATACGCAGTATTTT. It is translated as CASSLGAGGIDTQYF.

The chain has TRBV5-1 and TRBJ1-1; 7 bases are shared with TRBD1. Germline assignment: CDR1 SGHRS and CDR2 YFSETQ. This CDR3 has 15 amino acids. Losses at the gene ends were 3 bases for V and 1 base for J; bases not matched to a gene: 6. CDR3 loop: CASSSETGQNTEAFF. Here the CDR3 DNA reads TGCGCCAGCAGCTCGGAGACAGGGCAGAACACTGAAGCTTTCTTT.

This chain joins TRBV2 and TRBJ1-4, with D uncertain. V shed 5 bases and J shed 5 bases, with 9 bases lying between them. Germline lookup yields CDR1 SNHLY and CDR2 FYNNEI. The CDR3 sequence is 13 residues long. DNA for the CDR3: TGTGCCAGCAGTCCCAGTCCAAATGAAAAACTGTTTTTT. Translating gives CASSPSPNEKLFF.

The chain employs TRBV27 and TRBJ2-1, with 14 bases identical to TRBD2. The germline CDR1 and CDR2 sequences are MNHEY and SMNVEV (reference sequence). This CDR3 is 17 amino acids long. The trim removed 5 bases at V and 3 bases at J, leaving 6 bases unmatched. In nucleotides, the CDR3 is TGTGCCAGCAGTCCCCTGGGACTAGCGGGAGACTACAATGAGCAGTTCTTC. Translation gives CASSPLGLAGDYNEQFF.

This rearrangement joins TRBV2 to TRBJ2-7; possible D gene TRBD2, 5 bases. The CDR3 loop spans 14 amino acids. Germline values: CDR1 SNHLY, CDR2 FYNNEI. V was trimmed by 3 bases and J by 5 bases, leaving 14 bases between them. This chain's CDR3 is CASSDGVYRNEQYF. CDR3 in DNA: TGTGCCAGCAGTGACGGGGTGTATCGGAACGAGCAGTACTTC. Using reference TRBV2 and TRBJ2-7 for the parts outside the CDR3, the full variable domain is EPEVTQTPSHQVTQMGQEVILRCVPISNHLYFYWYRQILGQKVEFLVSFYNNEISEKSEIFDDQFSVERPDGSNFTLKIRSTKLEDSAMYFCASSDGVYRNEQYFGPGTRLTVT.

The rearrangement links TRBV10-3 to TRBJ2-1; 16 bases are a match to TRBD2. Per germline, CDR1 ENHRY and CDR2 SYGVKD. Trimming cost V 10 bases and J 9 bases; bases outside gene matches: 9. This CDR3 contains 15 residues. The CDR3 bases are TGTGCCACTAAGGGGACTAGCGGGAGGGCCCGTGAGCAGTTCTTC. Residues: CATKGTSGRAREQFF.